This T cell receptor beta chain was captured in a study of beta chain features in type 1 diabetes. The study, taken as a whole, reports: TCRB repertoires of naive, central memory and Treg cells appeared more similar among patients than among healthy donors.

TCRB transcripts that were expressed got sequenced, as all of the isolated RNA had been reverse transcribed. The data were produced by immunoSEQ multiplex PCR, yet TCRdb's version contains in-frame clones alone and is incomplete. The repertoire holds a few hundred thousand clones, with approximately 31% as singletons. All sorted populations exceeded 98% purity. This clone has just a few counts. The antigen is undetermined. Source material: naive CD4+ T cells from blood. This TCR was recovered from a young man in good health.

The CDR3 bases are TGCAGCGGCACAAGGGGGGCAGAGACCCAGTACTTC. Residues: CSGTRGAETQYF. The rearrangement links TRBV29-1 to TRBJ2-5; D may match TRBD1 or TRBD2 (6 bases each). There are 12 residues in the CDR3. Germline CDR1 is SQVTM and CDR2 is ANQGSEA. V lost 7 bases and J 4 bases, leaving 13 bases between the germline ends.